The T cell receptor (beta chain) under discussion was sequenced for a study of cytomegalovirus exposure and HLA in healthy donors. Primers for the PCR totalled 60 Vbeta and 13 Jbeta. Data came from immunoSEQ multiplex PCR; TCRdb stores just in-frame clones and leaves some out. The data show some 110,000 clones, around 86% seen once. As for this clone: What it binds is not known. One end of the junction varies from germline; a read error may be responsible.

Germline V lookup: CDR1 SEHNR, CDR2 FQNEAQ (reference sequence). The CDR3 has 16 amino acids. Study-wide results and limits: Among the CMV-associated chains, three were confirmed in vitro as specific for CMV antigens. For presence/absence analyses, sequencing depth was assumed to be roughly uniform across donors.

This clonotype was obtained from a woman aged 30 to 39 in good health and CMV-seronegative. What was sequenced was PBMCs. The chain joins TRBV7-9 to TRBJ2-1; 9 bases are a match to TRBD2. The DNA of the CDR3 is TGTTCCAGCAGCTTATTCGCTAAAGCGGGAGGCGGTGAGCAGTTCTTC. Residues: CSSSLFAKAGGGEQFF.